This T cell receptor beta chain was captured by sequencing in a study of cytomegalovirus exposure and HLA in healthy donors. Overall study results and limits: There were 160 or so TCR beta chains listed as cytomegalovirus-associated. Trimming of TCR beta V- and J-genes showed a link, identified in a later analysis, to a missense DCLRE1C variant.

PCR primers comprised 60 Vbeta and 13 Jbeta primers. The table came from immunoSEQ multiplex PCR; TCRdb's copy has only in-frame clones and leaves some out. The clone table shows 65,000 to 80,000 clones, with the ten largest holding approximately 4.3%. CDR1 is SGHVS, CDR2 FQNEAQ, per germline. The CDR3 spans 11 residues. V dropped 6 bases and J dropped 12; count of bases not matched to a gene: 3. About this clone itself: Its antigen is as yet unknown.

In nominal health when sampled, donors likely had unrecorded immune exposures nonetheless. The chain combines TRBV7-8 with TRBJ2-7; the match to TRBD2 covers 12 bases. The sequenced sample was PBMCs. The receptor's source is a man aged 25-45 years in good health and CMV-seronegative. CDR3 region: CASSRTSGMYF. The CDR3, as DNA: TGTGCCAGCAGTCGGACTAGCGGGATGTACTTC.